This T cell receptor beta chain was recovered during a study of control samples from healthy donors and cancer patients. TCRdb keeps only in-frame clones here, not all; method: immunoSEQ multiplex PCR. The sample contains tens of thousands of clones, 80% to 90% of which appear only once. This clonotype was obtained from a woman in her sixties with head and neck cancer. Sequencing was performed on PBMCs.

As DNA, the CDR3 is TGTGCCAGCAGTTACTCGGACACTGAAGCTTTCTTT. Its translation: CASSYSDTEAFF. The V gene is TRBV6-6, the J gene TRBJ1-1, with D uncertain. The germline V gene has CDR1 MNHNY and CDR2 SVGAGI (reference sequence). The CDR3 totals 12 residues. V was cut by 0 bases and J by 3 bases, with 2 bases left in between.